The T cell receptor beta chain under discussion was sequenced for a study of T cells in tumors after PD-1 blockade. Whole-study context: During anti-PD-1 treatment, some patients continued daily vismodegib 150 mg. General study results and limits: About 41% of tumor TCR clonotypes were also found in blood. Clonal replacement appeared only between pre- and post-treatment samples.

Sequencing used immunoSEQ multiplex PCR; TCRdb keeps in-frame clones, though not all of them. Altogether roughly 8,200 clones are present, 55% to 65% being singletons, with the ten largest covering under 6%. Germline-derived CDR1 and CDR2 are KGHSH and LQKENI. The CDR3 covers 13 residues. J lost 6 bases, V lost 3 bases, and 2 bases had no gene match. Worth noting for this clone: Its antigen is unidentified.

This TCR was sampled from a human donor with basal cell carcinoma. This chain links TRBV18 with TRBJ2-1; 7 bases map to TRBD1. The sample consisted of tumor tissue, taken after anti-PD-1 treatment. CDR3 bases: TGTGCCAGCTCACCGAACAGGGGCAATGAGCAGTTCTTC. This encodes CASSPNRGNEQFF.